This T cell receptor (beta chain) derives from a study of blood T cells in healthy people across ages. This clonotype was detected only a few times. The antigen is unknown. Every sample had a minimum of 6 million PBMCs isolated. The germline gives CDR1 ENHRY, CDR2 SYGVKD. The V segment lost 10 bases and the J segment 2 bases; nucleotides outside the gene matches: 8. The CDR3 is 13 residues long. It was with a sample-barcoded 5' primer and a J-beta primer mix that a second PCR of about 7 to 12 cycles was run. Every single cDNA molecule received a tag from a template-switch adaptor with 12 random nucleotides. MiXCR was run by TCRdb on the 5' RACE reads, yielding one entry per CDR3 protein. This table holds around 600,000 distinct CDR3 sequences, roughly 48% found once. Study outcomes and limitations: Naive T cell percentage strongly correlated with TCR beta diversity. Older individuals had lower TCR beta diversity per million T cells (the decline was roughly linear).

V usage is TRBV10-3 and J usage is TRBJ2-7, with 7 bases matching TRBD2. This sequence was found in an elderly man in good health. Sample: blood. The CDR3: CATLADPTYEQYF. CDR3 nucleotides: TGTGCCACCCTAGCGGACCCAACCTACGAGCAGTACTTC.